Listed below are T cell receptor beta chains from one sample, sequenced in a study of T cell responses to AZD1222 COVID-19 vaccine. Profiling relied on immunoSEQ multiplex PCR, and the TCRdb table lists in-frame clones only, not all of them. The profile shows around 120,000 clones, 88% of them singletons. Sequenced material: peripheral blood, taken 28 days after the second AZD1222 dose. All receptors derive from an adult who received the AZD1222 COVID-19 vaccine. Each CDR3 is given with its conserved first and last residue. D genes are given only for firm matches. Clone size, where shown, is once, few, many, or a class for clones that have expanded.

D	V	size	J	DNA	CDR3
NA	TRBV5-4	NA	TRBJ1-3	TGTGCCAGCAGCTTGGGAGTTTTGGGTGGAAACACCATATATTTT	CASSLGVLGGNTIYF
NA	TRBV28	NA	TRBJ2-3	TGTGCCAGCAGCAGAACTGGGGAACGCACAGATACGCAGTATTTT	CASSRTGERTDTQYF
NA	TRBV28	NA	TRBJ1-3	TGTGCCAGCAGTTTGATCGGCCACCTGAGCTCTGGAAACACCATATATTTT	CASSLIGHLSSGNTIYF
NA	TRBV21-1	NA	TRBJ2-2	TGTGCCAGCACCGACAGGGGGCGCGGCACCGGGGAGCTGTTTTTT	CASTDRGRGTGELFF
NA	TRBV4-3	NA	TRBJ2-3	TGCGCCAGCAGCCAAGACGGGTCAGTGACAGATACGCAGTATTTT	CASSQDGSVTDTQYF
NA	TRBV28	NA	TRBJ1-1	TGTGCCAGCAGGACGCCGTGGGGCGGTAACACTGAAGCTTTCTTT	CASRTPWGGNTEAFF
NA	TRBV5-1	NA	TRBJ1-1	TGCGCCAGCAGCTTGACAGTTTCTTTGAACACTGAAGCTTTCTTT	CASSLTVSLNTEAFF
TRBD2	TRBV3-1/TRBV3-2	NA	TRBJ2-1	TGTGCCAGCAGCCAGACTAGCGGGAGCAATGAGCAGTTCTTC	CASSQTSGSNEQFF
NA	TRBV2	NA	TRBJ2-7	TGTGCCAGCAGCCCACAGGGTTTAGGGGAGCAGTACTTC	CASSPQGLGEQYF
NA	TRBV5-4	NA	TRBJ2-4	TGTGCCAGCAGCCTCCGACTACATGGAGCCAAAAACATTCAGTACTTC	CASSLRLHGAKNIQYF
TRBD1	TRBV5-1	NA	TRBJ1-3	TGCGCCAGCAGCTTGGGGCCAGGGGGGAGCTCTGGAAACACCATATATTTT	CASSLGPGGSSGNTIYF
TRBD1	TRBV7-3	once	TRBJ2-7	TGTGCCAGCAGCTGGGACAGGGGGAGTTACGAGCAGTACTTC	CASSWDRGSYEQYF
NA	TRBV4-1	NA	TRBJ1-4	TGCGCCAGCAGCCAAGGCGCCGACAGGTTTAATGAAAAACTGTTTTTT	CASSQGADRFNEKLFF
NA	TRBV4-2	NA	TRBJ1-6	TGTGCCAGCAGCCAAGACAGGGGCGGTTCACCCCTCCACTTT	CASSQDRGGSPLHF
TRBD2	TRBV5-4	few	TRBJ2-5	TGTGCCAGCACAGCGGGAGTCCGGGAGGAGACCCAGTACTTC	CASTAGVREETQYF
NA	TRBV7-2	NA	TRBJ1-4	TGTGCCAGCCTTATGGGTGAAAAACTGTTTTTT	CASLMGEKLFF
NA	TRBV7-2	NA	TRBJ2-7	TGTGCCAGCCAGAGAGACAGGAGAACCTACGAGCAGTACTTC	CASQRDRRTYEQYF
NA	TRBV6-2/TRBV6-3	NA	TRBJ1-1	TGTGCCAGCAGCGAGACAGTTAACACTGAAGCTTTCTTT	CASSETVNTEAFF
NA	TRBV5-8	NA	TRBJ1-1	TGTGCCAGCAGCTTGGATTGGGTTGGTCCTAACACTGAAGCTTTCTTT	CASSLDWVGPNTEAFF
NA	TRBV7-3	NA	TRBJ1-5	TGTGCCAGCAGCGGAACAGGGTTCCAGCCCCAGCATTTT	CASSGTGFQPQHF
NA	TRBV30	NA	TRBJ1-5	TGTGCCTGGAGCCAGGGAGATCAGCCCCAGCATTTT	CAWSQGDQPQHF
NA	TRBV6-2/TRBV6-3	NA	TRBJ1-6	TGTGCCAGCAGTTACTCGTCGTTTTCACCCCTCCACTTT	CASSYSSFSPLHF
NA	TRBV27	NA	TRBJ2-5	TGTGCCAGCAGTCCCCGGGAGAACAACCAAGAGACCCAGTACTTC	CASSPRENNQETQYF
NA	TRBV5-1	NA	TRBJ1-3	TGCGCCAGCAGCCCTGAGACCGTCGGAAACACCATATATTTT	CASSPETVGNTIYF
TRBD1	TRBV6-6	NA	TRBJ2-2	TGTGCCAGCAGTTACGCGGACAGGGGTTCAACCGGGGAGCTGTTTTTT	CASSYADRGSTGELFF
NA	TRBV2	NA	TRBJ2-7	TGTGCCAGCCTTAGCGATTCCTCCTACGAGCAGTACTTC	CASLSDSSYEQYF
NA	TRBV30	once	TRBJ1-1	TGTGCCTGGGGGATATCTAGCACTGAAGCTTTCTTT	CAWGISSTEAFF
NA	TRBV5-6	NA	TRBJ1-1	TGTGCCAGCAGCGCAGGGGTGGTGACTGAAGCTTTCTTT	CASSAGVVTEAFF
NA	TRBV28	NA	TRBJ1-1	TGTGCCAGCAGTTTGTCGGGGAACACTGAAGCTTTCTTT	CASSLSGNTEAFF
TRBD1	TRBV7-8	NA	TRBJ2-2	TGTGCCAGCCGGACAGGGTCCACCGGGGAGCTGTTTTTT	CASRTGSTGELFF
TRBD2	TRBV6-1	NA	TRBJ2-1	TGTGCCAGCAGTGGCCCCGGGACTAGCGGGGGGGGATCCCACTACAATGAGCAGTTCTTC	CASSGPGTSGGGSHYNEQFF
TRBD1	TRBV11-2	NA	TRBJ2-3	TGTGCCAGCAGCTTAGGTTTCTCGGACAGGCAAACAGATACGCAGTATTTT	CASSLGFSDRQTDTQYF
NA	TRBV6-2/TRBV6-3	NA	TRBJ2-6	TGTGCCAGCAGTTATTCGGGAACAGCCGGGCTCTCTGGGGCCAACGTCCTGACTTTC	CASSYSGTAGLSGANVLTF
TRBD1	TRBV12-5	NA	TRBJ1-2	TGTGCTAGTGGTTCGGGACAGAACTATGGCTACACCTTC	CASGSGQNYGYTF
TRBD2	TRBV6-5	once	TRBJ2-1	TGTGCCAGCAGTTACGAAGCGACTAGCGGGAGGCGTGAGCAGTTCTTC	CASSYEATSGRREQFF